Listed here are 15 T cell receptor beta chains from one sample, sequenced in a study of T cell responses to AZD1222 COVID-19 vaccine. Sequencing was performed with immunoSEQ multiplex PCR; in TCRdb, only in-frame clones are kept and a portion is missing. The sample holds 80,000 to 130,000 clones, about 83% seen once. Sequencing was performed on peripheral blood, taken on day 0 of AZD1222 vaccination. The receptor set was obtained from an adult in good health.

This chain's CDR3 is CASSSRQGRTGELFF. The CDR3 bases are TGTGCCAGCAGTTCTCGACAGGGGAGGACCGGGGAGCTGTTTTTT. The genes are TRBV27 and TRBJ2-2; 8 nucleotides align to TRBD1. Unmatched junction bases numbered 6, after V lost 4 bases and J lost 5 bases. Germline CDR1 reads MNHEY; CDR2 reads SMNVEV (reference sequence). The CDR3 is made up of 15 amino acids.

Here the CDR3 DNA reads TGCGCCAGCAGCTTTTCTAGCGGGGAGACCAATGAGCAGTTCTTC. It is translated as CASSFSSGETNEQFF. The gene calls are TRBV5-1 and TRBJ2-1, with 9 bases lining up with TRBD2. V trimming: 2 bases; J trimming: 6 bases; junction bases outside the gene matches: 6. The CDR3 is 15 amino acids. Germline values: CDR1 SGHRS, CDR2 YFSETQ. Supplemented by reference TRBV5-1 and TRBJ2-1, the full variable domain reads KAGVTQTPRYLIKTRGQQVTLSCSPISGHRSVSWYQQTPGQGLQFLFEYFSETQRNKGNFPGRFSGRQFSNSRSEMNVSTLELGDSALYLCASSFSSGETNEQFFGPGTRLTVL.

This chain uses TRBV7-9 with TRBJ2-7; TRBD1 matches 9 bases. The germline CDR1 and CDR2 sequences are SEHNR and FQNEAQ (reference sequence). The CDR3 loop spans 14 amino acids. V lost 6 bases and J lost 0; bases outside the gene matches: 3. CDR3 nucleotide sequence: TGTGCCAGCAGAGACAGGGGGACCTCCTACGAGCAGTACTTC. This translates into CASRDRGTSYEQYF. The whole variable domain, filled in from reference TRBV7-9 and TRBJ2-7, reads DTGVSQNPRHKITKRGQNVTFRCDPISEHNRLYWYRQTLGQGPEFLTYFQNEAQLEKSRLLSDRFSAERPKGSFSTLEIQRTEQGDSAMYLCASRDRGTSYEQYFGPGTRLTVT.

The V and J genes are TRBV7-6 and TRBJ2-3; TRBD2 matches 11 bases. The CDR3 spans 18 residues. Unmatched junction bases numbered 7, after V lost 2 bases and J lost 0 bases. Germline assignment: CDR1 SGHVS and CDR2 FNYEAQ. The CDR3 region is CASSLLASGGPSTDTQYF. As DNA, the CDR3 is TGTGCCAGCAGCTTATTGGCTAGCGGGGGGCCTAGCACAGATACGCAGTATTTT.

The chain uses TRBV5-1 and TRBJ2-6; 10 bases align to TRBD2. There are 17 residues in the CDR3. With 0 bases clipped from V and 4 bases from J, the junction kept 4 bases outside the gene matches. Germline V gene sequence: CDR1 SGHRS, CDR2 YFSETQ. The CDR3 coding sequence is TGCGCCAGCAGCTTGGCGCTAGCGGGGGCCGGGGCCAACGTCCTGACTTTC. Translation gives CASSLALAGAGANVLTF.

The chain joins TRBV19 to TRBJ1-5; no firm D call. This CDR3 is built from 15 residues. V lost 4 bases, J lost 4 bases, and 14 bases lay in between. The germline V gene encodes CDR1 LNHDA and CDR2 SQIVND (reference sequence). CDR3 sequence: CASSNLKGGNQPQHF. The DNA for the CDR3 is TGTGCCAGTAGTAACCTCAAGGGAGGGAATCAGCCCCAGCATTTT.

The CDR3 bases are TGTGCCAGCAGCGCCGCCGGACGTGGAGAGCCCCAGCATTTT. Translating gives CASSAAGRGEPQHF. The V gene is TRBV5-6, the J gene TRBJ1-5; D call uncertain. The CDR3 is made up of 14 amino acids. Germline-derived CDR1 and CDR2 are SGHDT and YYEEEE. Trimming left V 4 bases short and J 8 bases short, with 16 bases between.

The chain uses TRBV2 and TRBJ2-2; D uncertain. Trimming pared 2 bases from V and 5 bases from J, leaving 9 bases between. This CDR3 spans 14 amino acids. Germline-derived CDR1 and CDR2 are SNHLY and FYNNEI. The CDR3 DNA reads TGTGCCAGCAGTGAAACGACACCGACCGGGGAGCTGTTTTTT. Translating it yields CASSETTPTGELFF.

The chain has TRBV9 and TRBJ1-6; D is uncertain. V lost 0 bases and J lost 8, with 15 bases in between. Germline values: CDR1 SGDLS, CDR2 YYNGEE. This CDR3 contains 16 residues. CDR3 sequence reads: CASSVGTRASDSPLHF. In DNA form, the CDR3 reads TGTGCCAGCAGCGTAGGTACAAGGGCGTCCGATTCACCCCTCCACTTT.

The chain combines TRBV15 with TRBJ1-4; D unresolved. V was pared by 0 bases and J by 7 bases, with 6 bases between. The germline CDR1 and CDR2 sequences are LNHNV and YYDKDF (reference sequence). There are 13 residues in the CDR3. The CDR3 loop is CATSRDEGEKLFF. DNA of the CDR3: TGTGCCACCAGCAGAGACGAAGGTGAAAAACTGTTTTTT.

V and J are TRBV7-6 and TRBJ2-5, with D unclear. The germline CDR1 and CDR2 sequences are SGHVS and FNYEAQ. Trimming cost V 0 bases and J 4 bases, with 6 bases left between them. The CDR3 consists of 13 residues. This CDR3 is CASSLARVETQYF. CDR3 bases: TGTGCCAGCAGCTTAGCTAGGGTAGAGACCCAGTACTTC.

The J gene is TRBJ1-1, the V gene TRBV6-5, with no clear D. V was cut by 4 bases and J by 0 bases, with 9 bases left in between. The CDR3 extends over 14 amino acids. Germline values: CDR1 MNHEY, CDR2 SVGAGI. CDR3: CASSSVGMNTEAFF. In DNA, the CDR3 is TGTGCCAGCAGTTCAGTAGGGATGAACACTGAAGCTTTCTTT.

The chain has TRBV13 and TRBJ2-4; 7 bases agree with TRBD1. V lost 5 bases to trimming and J lost 0 bases; unmatched junction nucleotides: 7. The germline V gene has CDR1 PRHDT and CDR2 FYEKMQ (reference sequence). This CDR3 spans 16 amino acids. CDR3 coding DNA: TGTGCCAGCAGCCGGACAGGCGACCTAGCCAAAAACATTCAGTACTTC. This translates into CASSRTGDLAKNIQYF. Complete variable domain (other parts from reference TRBV13 and TRBJ2-4): AAGVIQSPRHLIKEKRETATLKCYPIPRHDTVYWYQQGPGQDPQFLISFYEKMQSDKGSIPDRFSAQQFSDYHSELNMSSLELGDSALYFCASSRTGDLAKNIQYFGAGTRLSVL.

This chain uses TRBV6-5 with TRBJ1-2; 8 bases match TRBD1. Losses at the gene ends were 6 bases for V and 2 bases for J; bases not matched to a gene: 8. The germline gives CDR1 MNHEY, CDR2 SVGAGI. The CDR3 totals 15 residues. CDR3 loop: CASSRDRGRNYGYTF. CDR3 nucleotide sequence: TGTGCCAGCAGCCGCGACAGGGGCCGGAACTATGGCTACACCTTC.

CDR3 nucleotide sequence: TGTGCCAGCAGCTTGGGGGACACCTCTAATGAAAAACTGTTTTTT. Translation gives CASSLGDTSNEKLFF. V and J are TRBV11-1 and TRBJ1-4; a weak D match, TRBD1 (6 bases). Germline CDR1 reads SGHAT; CDR2 reads FQDESV (reference sequence). V dropped 3 bases and J dropped 3 bases, with 11 bases sitting between them. This CDR3 region has 15 residues.